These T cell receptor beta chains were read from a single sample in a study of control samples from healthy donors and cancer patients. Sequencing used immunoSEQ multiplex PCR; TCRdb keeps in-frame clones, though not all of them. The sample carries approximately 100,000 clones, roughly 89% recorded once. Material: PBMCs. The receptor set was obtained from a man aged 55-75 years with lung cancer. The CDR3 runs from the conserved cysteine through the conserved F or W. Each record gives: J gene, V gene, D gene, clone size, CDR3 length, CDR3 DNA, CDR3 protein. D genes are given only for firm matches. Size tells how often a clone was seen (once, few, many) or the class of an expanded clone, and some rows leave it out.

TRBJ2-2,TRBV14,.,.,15,TGTGCCAGCAGCCAATATCGTTCGAAAACCGGGGAGCTGTTTTTT,CASSQYRSKTGELFF
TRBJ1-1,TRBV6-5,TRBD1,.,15,TGTGCCAGCAGTCCCCCGGACAGGGGATACACTGAAGCTTTCTTT,CASSPPDRGYTEAFF
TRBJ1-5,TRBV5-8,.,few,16,TGTGCCAGCAGGCCCACCGGGCAGTCGGGCGGTCAGCCCCAGCATTTT,CASRPTGQSGGQPQHF
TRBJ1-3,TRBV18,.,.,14,TGTGCCACCCTAGGACAGCGCTCTGGAAACACCATATATTTT,CATLGQRSGNTIYF
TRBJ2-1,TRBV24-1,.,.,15,TGTGCCACCAGTGATTCCGGACAGCCGTACAATGAGCAGTTCTTC,CATSDSGQPYNEQFF
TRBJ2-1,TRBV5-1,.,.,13,TGCGCCAGCAGCTTGGTACCGGGCAATGAGCAGTTCTTC,CASSLVPGNEQFF
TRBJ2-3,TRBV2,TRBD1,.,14,TGTGCCAGCAGTGCGGGACAGAGCACAGATACGCAGTATTTT,CASSAGQSTDTQYF
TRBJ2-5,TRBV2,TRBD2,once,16,TGTGCCAGCAGCAGGACTAGCGGGGGGGAGGAGGAGACCCAGTACTTC,CASSRTSGGEEETQYF
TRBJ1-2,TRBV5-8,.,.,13,TGTGCCAGCAGCCCGGGGAGCAACTATGGCTACACCTTC,CASSPGSNYGYTF
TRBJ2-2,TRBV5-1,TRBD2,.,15,TGCGCCAGCAGCTTGGCTAGCGGGGGGGCCGGGGAGCTGTTTTTT,CASSLASGGAGELFF
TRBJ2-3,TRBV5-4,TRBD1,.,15,TGTGCCAGCAGCTTTCGGACAGGGAACGCAGATACGCAGTATTTT,CASSFRTGNADTQYF
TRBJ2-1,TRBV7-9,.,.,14,TGTGCCAGCAGCTTTACCGGGGGTCACAATGAGCAGTTCTTC,CASSFTGGHNEQFF
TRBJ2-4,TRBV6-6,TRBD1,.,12,TGTGCCAGCAGTTGGACAGGGACCATTCAGTACTTC,CASSWTGTIQYF
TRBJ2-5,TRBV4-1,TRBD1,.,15,TGCGCCAGCAGCCGAGGGGACAGGGCGGAGGAGACCCAGTACTTC,CASSRGDRAEETQYF
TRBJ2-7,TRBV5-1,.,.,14,TGCGCCAGCAGCTTGGGACAGACTGTCTACGAGCAGTACTTC,CASSLGQTVYEQYF
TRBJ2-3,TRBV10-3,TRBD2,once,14,TGTGCCATCAGTGGTAGCGGGGGGGCAGATACGCAGTATTTT,CAISGSGGADTQYF
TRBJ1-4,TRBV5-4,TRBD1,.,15,TGTGCCAGCAGCTCCCAGGGGGGGCCTAATGAAAAACTGTTTTTT,CASSSQGGPNEKLFF
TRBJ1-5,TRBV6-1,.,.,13,TGTGCCAGCAGTGAAAGGGGCAATCAGCCCCAGCATTTT,CASSERGNQPQHF
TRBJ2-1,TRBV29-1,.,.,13,TGCAGCGCCTCGGACATTGGAGACAATGAGCAGTTCTTC,CSASDIGDNEQFF
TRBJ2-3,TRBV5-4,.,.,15,TGTGCCAGCAGCTTGAGCGGGACAGGAGGGGATACGCAGTATTTT,CASSLSGTGGDTQYF
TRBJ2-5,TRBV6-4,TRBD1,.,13,TGTGCCAGCAGTGCCGACAGGGAAGAGACCCAGTACTTC,CASSADREETQYF
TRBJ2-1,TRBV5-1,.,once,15,TGCGCCAGCAGCTTGGATATGAGCTCCTACAATGAGCAGTTCTTC,CASSLDMSSYNEQFF
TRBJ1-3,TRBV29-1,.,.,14,TGCAGCGTTGACGGGGAACTGTCTGGAAACACCATATATTTT,CSVDGELSGNTIYF
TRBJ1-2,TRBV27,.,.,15,TGTGCCAGCAGTTTACAACGGCAGGGTGATTATGGCTACACCTTC,CASSLQRQGDYGYTF
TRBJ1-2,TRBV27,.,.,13,TGTGCCAGCAGTTTTTTAGGGGGGTATGGCTACACCTTC,CASSFLGGYGYTF
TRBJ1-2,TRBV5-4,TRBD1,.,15,TGTGCCAGCAGCTTGGCCGACAGGGGGCACTATGGCTACACCTTC,CASSLADRGHYGYTF
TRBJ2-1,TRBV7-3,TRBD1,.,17,TGTGCCAGCAGCCCCCTCGAGACAGGGGGCTCCTACAATGAGCAGTTCTTC,CASSPLETGGSYNEQFF
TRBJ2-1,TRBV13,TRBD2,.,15,TGTGCCAGCAGCTTAGGGCCAGGGAGGGAAAATGAGCAGTTCTTC,CASSLGPGRENEQFF
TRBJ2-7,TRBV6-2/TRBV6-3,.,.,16,TGTGCCAGCAGTTACGGCTCAACTTTTCGGGGGTCCGAGCAGTACTTC,CASSYGSTFRGSEQYF
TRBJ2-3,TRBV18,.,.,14,TGTGCCAGCTCAGGCCTCTCGGAGGGAGATACGCAGTATTTT,CASSGLSEGDTQYF
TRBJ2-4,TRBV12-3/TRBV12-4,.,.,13,TGTGCCAGCAGTTTGGACACCGAAAACATTCAGTACTTC,CASSLDTENIQYF
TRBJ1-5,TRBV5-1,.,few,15,TGCGCCAGCAGCTTGGGTCCAGGGAGGGATCAGCCCCAGCATTTT,CASSLGPGRDQPQHF
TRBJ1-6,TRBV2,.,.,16,TGTGCCAGCAGTGAAGCGCTAGGGGCCTGGAATTCACCCCTCCACTTT,CASSEALGAWNSPLHF
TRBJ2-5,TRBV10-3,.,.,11,TGTGCCATCGGATTCCAAGAGACCCAGTACTTC,CAIGFQETQYF
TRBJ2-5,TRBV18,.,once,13,TGTGCCAGCTCACCCTCATTTGCAGAGACCCAGTACTTC,CASSPSFAETQYF